This TCR beta chain was documented in a study of T cells after yellow fever vaccination. The study's findings and limits: Most primary-vaccination clones reappeared after the booster (approximately 95% CD4, 75% to 90% CD8).

Germline trimming cut 4 bases from V and 3 bases from J; bases unmatched to any gene: 3. The germline V gene encodes CDR1 SGHNT and CDR2 YYREEE (reference sequence). This CDR3 is 14 amino acids long. Synthesis of TCR cDNA relied on 5'RACE template switching, which attached a universal primer site and UMIs. MiXCR was run by TCRdb on the 5' RACE reads, yielding one entry per CDR3 protein. Of about 120,000 distinct CDR3 sequences in the sample, 8% to 9.5% were seen once. As concerns this clonotype: Its target is not known.

This TCR was sampled from a man aged 25-45 years who received the YFV17D yellow fever vaccine. Sequenced here: CD8+ T cells sorted from PBMCs, sampled 45 days after the yellow fever booster vaccination. The chain couples TRBV5-4 to TRBJ1-4, with TRBD1 identical over 7 bases. The CDR3 nucleotides are TGTGCCAGCAGCCCCGGGACAGCTAATGAAAAACTGTTTTTT. This codes for CASSPGTANEKLFF.